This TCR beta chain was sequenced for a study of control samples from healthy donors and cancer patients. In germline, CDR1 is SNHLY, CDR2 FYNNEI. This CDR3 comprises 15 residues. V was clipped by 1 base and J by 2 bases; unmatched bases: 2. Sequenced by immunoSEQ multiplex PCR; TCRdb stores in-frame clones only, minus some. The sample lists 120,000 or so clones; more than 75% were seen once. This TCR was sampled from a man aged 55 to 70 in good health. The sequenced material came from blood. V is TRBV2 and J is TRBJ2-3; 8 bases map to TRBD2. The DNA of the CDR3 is TGTGCCAGCAGTGAAGGCGGGGGGCTCACAGATACGCAGTATTTT. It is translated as CASSEGGGLTDTQYF. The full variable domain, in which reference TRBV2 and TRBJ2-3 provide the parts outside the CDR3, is EPEVTQTPSHQVTQMGQEVILRCVPISNHLYFYWYRQILGQKVEFLVSFYNNEISEKSEIFDDQFSVERPDGSNFTLKIRSTKLEDSAMYFCASSEGGGLTDTQYFGPGTRLTVL.